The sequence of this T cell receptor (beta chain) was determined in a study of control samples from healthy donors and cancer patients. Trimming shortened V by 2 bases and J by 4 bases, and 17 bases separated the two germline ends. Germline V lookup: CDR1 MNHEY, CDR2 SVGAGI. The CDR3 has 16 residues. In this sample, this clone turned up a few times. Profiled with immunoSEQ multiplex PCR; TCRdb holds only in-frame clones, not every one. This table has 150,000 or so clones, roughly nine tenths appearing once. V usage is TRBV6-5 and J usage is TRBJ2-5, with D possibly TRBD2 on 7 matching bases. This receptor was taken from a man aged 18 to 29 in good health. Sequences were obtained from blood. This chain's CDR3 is CASSYPPGGLGETQYF. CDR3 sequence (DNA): TGTGCCAGCAGTTACCCTCCCGGGGGGCTAGGAGAGACCCAGTACTTC.